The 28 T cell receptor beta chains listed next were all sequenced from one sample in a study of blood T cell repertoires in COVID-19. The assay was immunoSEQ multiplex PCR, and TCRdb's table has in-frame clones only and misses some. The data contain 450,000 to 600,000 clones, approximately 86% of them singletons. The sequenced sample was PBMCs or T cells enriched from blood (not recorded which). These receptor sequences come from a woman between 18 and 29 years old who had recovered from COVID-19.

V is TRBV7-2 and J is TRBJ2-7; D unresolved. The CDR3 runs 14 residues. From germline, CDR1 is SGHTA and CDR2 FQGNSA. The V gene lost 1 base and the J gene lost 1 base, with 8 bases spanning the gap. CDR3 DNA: TGTGCCAGCAGCTTAGACTCTCCATCCTACGAGCAGTACTTC. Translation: CASSLDSPSYEQYF. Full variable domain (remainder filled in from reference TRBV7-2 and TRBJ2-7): GAGVSQSPSNKVTEKGKDVELRCDPISGHTALYWYRQSLGQGLEFLIYFQGNSAPDKSGLPSDRFSAERTGGSVSTLTIQRTQQEDSAVYLCASSLDSPSYEQYFGPGTRLTVT.

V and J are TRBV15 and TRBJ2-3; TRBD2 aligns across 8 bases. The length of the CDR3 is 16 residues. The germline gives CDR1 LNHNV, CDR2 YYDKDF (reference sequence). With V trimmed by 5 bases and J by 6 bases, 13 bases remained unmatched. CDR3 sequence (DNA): TGTGCCACCAGCGCCCGCGGGGGACTAGGGTCGGATACGCAGTATTTT. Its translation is CATSARGGLGSDTQYF.

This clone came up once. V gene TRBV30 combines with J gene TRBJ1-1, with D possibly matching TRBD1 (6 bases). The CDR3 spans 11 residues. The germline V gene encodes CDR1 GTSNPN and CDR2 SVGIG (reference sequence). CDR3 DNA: TGTGGGGGGCAGGGAGGGAGGCAAGCTTTCTTT. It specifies CGGQGGRQAFF.

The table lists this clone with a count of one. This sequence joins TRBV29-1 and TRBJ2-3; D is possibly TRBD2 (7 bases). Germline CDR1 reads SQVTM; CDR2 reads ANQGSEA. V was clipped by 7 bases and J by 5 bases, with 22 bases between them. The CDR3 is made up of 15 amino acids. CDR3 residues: CSAHLGGGEGDTQYF. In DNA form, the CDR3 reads TGCAGCGCCCACCTGGGGGGGGGCGAGGGAGATACGCAGTATTTT.

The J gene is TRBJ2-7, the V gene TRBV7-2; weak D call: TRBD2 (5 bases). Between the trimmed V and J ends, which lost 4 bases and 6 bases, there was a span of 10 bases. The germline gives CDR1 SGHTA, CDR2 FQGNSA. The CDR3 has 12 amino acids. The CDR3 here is CASSYQLGEQYF. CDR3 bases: TGTGCCAGCAGCTACCAACTAGGCGAGCAGTACTTC.

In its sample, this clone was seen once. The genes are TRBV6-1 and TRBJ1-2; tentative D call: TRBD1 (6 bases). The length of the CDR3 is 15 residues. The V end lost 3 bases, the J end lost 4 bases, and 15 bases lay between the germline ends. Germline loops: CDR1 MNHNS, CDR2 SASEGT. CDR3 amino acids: CASSDLSGDVYGYTF. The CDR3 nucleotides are TGTGCCAGCAGTGACCTATCAGGGGACGTCTATGGCTACACCTTC.

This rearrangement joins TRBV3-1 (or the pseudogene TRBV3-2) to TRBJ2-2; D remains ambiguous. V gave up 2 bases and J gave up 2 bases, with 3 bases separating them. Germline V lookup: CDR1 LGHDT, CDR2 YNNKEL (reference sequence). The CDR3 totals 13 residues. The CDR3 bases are TGTGCCAGCAGCCAACTAAACACCGGGGAGCTGTTTTTT. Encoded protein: CASSQLNTGELFF.

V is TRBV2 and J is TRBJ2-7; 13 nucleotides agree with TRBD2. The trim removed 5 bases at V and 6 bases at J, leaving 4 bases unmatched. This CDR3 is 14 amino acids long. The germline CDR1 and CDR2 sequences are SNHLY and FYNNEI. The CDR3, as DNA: TGTGCCAGCAGTCGACTAGCGGGGGGTGCCGAGCAGTACTTC. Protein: CASSRLAGGAEQYF.

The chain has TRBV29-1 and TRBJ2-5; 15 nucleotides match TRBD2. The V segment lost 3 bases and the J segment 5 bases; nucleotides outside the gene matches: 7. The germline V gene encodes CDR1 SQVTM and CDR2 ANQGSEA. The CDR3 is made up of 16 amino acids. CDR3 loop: CSVDSWTSGGAETQYF. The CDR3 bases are TGCAGCGTTGACTCTTGGACTAGCGGGGGGGCGGAGACCCAGTACTTC.

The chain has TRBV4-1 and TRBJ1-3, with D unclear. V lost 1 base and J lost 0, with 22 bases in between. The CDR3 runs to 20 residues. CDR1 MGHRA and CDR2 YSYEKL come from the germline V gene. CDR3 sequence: CASSQAHGYGMDLSGNTIYF. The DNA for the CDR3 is TGCGCCAGCAGCCAAGCGCATGGTTACGGGATGGATCTCTCTGGAAACACCATATATTTT.

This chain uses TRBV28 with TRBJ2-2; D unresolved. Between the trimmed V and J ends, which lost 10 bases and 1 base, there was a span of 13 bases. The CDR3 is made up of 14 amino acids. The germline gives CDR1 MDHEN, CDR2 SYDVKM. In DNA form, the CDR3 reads TGTGCCACCAGAAGCAGGCGGAACACCGGGGAGCTGTTTTTT. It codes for CATRSRRNTGELFF.

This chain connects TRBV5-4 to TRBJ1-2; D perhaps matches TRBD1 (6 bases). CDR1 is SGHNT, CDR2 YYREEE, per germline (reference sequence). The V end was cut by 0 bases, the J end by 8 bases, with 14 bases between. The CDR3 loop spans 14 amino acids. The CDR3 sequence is CASSLDRAGRGYTF. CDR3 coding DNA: TGTGCCAGCAGCTTGGACAGGGCCGGAAGGGGCTACACCTTC.

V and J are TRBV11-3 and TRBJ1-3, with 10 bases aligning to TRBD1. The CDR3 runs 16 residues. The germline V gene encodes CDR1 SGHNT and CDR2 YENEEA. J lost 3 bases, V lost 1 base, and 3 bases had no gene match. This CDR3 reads CASSLGDRGIGNTIYF. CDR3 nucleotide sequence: TGTGCCAGCAGCTTAGGGGACAGGGGTATTGGAAACACCATATATTTT.

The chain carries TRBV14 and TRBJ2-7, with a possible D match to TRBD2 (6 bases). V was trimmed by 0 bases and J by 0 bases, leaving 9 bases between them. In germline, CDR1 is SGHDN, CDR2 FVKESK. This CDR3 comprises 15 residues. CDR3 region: CASSQDGGVSYEQYF. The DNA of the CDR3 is TGTGCCAGCAGCCAAGATGGCGGGGTCTCCTACGAGCAGTACTTC.

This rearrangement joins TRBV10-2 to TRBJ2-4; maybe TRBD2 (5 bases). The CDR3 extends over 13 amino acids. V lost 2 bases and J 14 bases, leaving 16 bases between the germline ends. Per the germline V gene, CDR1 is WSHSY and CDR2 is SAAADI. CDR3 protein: CASSEAPSYNKYF. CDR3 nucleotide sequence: TGCGCCAGCAGTGAGGCCCCTAGCTACAACAAGTACTTC.

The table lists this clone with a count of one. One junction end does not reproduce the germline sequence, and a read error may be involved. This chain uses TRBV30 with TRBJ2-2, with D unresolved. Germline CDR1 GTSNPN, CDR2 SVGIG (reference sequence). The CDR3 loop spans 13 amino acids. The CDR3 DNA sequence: TGTGTCTGGAGTGTACCGGGCACCGGGGAGCTGTTTTTT. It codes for CVWSVPGTGELFF.

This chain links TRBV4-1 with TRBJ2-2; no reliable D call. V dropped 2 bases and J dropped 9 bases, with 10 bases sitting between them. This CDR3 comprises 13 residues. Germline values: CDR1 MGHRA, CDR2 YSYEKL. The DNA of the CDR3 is TGCGCCAGCAGCCAACAACCACTCTGGGAGCTGTTTTTT. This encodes CASSQQPLWELFF.

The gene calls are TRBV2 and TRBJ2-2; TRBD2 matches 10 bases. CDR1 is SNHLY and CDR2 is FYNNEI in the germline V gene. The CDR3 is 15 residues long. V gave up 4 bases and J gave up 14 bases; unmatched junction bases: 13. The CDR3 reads CASSGGLAGASPLFF. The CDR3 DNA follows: TGTGCCAGCAGTGGTGGGCTAGCGGGGGCCTCTCCACTGTTTTTT. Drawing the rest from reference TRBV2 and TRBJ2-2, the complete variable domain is EPEVTQTPSHQVTQMGQEVILRCVPISNHLYFYWYRQILGQKVEFLVSFYNNEISEKSEIFDDQFSVERPDGSNFTLKIRSTKLEDSAMYFCASSGGLAGASPLFFGEGSRLTVL.

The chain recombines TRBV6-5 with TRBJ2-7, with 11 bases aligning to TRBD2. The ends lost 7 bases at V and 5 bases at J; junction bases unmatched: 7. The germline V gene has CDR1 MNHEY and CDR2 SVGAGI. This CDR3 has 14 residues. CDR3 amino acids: CASTRLAGMDEQYF. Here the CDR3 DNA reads TGTGCCAGCACCAGACTAGCGGGGATGGACGAGCAGTACTTC.

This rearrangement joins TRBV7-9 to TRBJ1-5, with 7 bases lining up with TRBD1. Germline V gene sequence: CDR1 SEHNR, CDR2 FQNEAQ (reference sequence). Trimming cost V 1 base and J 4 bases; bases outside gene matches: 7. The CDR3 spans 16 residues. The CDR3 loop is CASSLGGEGANQPQHF. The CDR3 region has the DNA TGTGCCAGCAGCTTAGGGGGAGAGGGGGCGAATCAGCCCCAGCATTTT. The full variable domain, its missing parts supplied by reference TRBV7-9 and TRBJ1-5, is DTGVSQNPRHKITKRGQNVTFRCDPISEHNRLYWYRQTLGQGPEFLTYFQNEAQLEKSRLLSDRFSAERPKGSFSTLEIQRTEQGDSAMYLCASSLGGEGANQPQHFGDGTRLSIL.

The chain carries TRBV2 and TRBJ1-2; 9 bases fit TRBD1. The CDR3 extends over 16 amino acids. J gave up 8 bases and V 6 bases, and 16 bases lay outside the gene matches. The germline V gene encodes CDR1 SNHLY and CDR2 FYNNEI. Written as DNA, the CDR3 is TGTGCCAGCAGGCCGGGACAGGGTGAATTCGGTCGGGGCTACACCTTC. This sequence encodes CASRPGQGEFGRGYTF.

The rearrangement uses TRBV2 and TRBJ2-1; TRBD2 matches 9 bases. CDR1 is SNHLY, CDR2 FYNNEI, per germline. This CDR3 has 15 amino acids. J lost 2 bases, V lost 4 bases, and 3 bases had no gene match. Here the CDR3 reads CASSVAGAPYNEQFF. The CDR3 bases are TGTGCCAGCAGTGTAGCGGGGGCCCCCTACAATGAGCAGTTCTTC.

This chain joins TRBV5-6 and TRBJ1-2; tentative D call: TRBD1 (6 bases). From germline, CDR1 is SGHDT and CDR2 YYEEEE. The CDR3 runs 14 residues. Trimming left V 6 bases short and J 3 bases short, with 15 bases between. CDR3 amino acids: CASIPWGGDYGYTF. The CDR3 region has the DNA TGTGCCAGCATCCCCTGGGGGGGCGACTATGGCTACACCTTC.

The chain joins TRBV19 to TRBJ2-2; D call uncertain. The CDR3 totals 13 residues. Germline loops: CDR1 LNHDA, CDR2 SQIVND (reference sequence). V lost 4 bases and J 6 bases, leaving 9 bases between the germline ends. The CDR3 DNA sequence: TGTGCCAGTAGTACTGTTTCGGCCGGGGAGCTGTTTTTT. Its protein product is CASSTVSAGELFF.

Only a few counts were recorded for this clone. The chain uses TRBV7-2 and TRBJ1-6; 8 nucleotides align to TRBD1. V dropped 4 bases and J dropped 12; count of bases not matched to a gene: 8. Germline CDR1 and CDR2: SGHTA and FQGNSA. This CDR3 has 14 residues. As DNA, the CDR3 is TGTGCCAGCAGCTGGGACAGGCAGTTGAAACCCCTCCACTTT. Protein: CASSWDRQLKPLHF.

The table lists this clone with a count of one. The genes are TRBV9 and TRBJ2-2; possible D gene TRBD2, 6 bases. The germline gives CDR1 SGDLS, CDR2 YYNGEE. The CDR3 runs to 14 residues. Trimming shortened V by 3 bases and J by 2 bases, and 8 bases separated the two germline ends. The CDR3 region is CASSAGLNTGELFF. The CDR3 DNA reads TGTGCCAGCAGCGCGGGACTTAACACCGGGGAGCTGTTTTTT.

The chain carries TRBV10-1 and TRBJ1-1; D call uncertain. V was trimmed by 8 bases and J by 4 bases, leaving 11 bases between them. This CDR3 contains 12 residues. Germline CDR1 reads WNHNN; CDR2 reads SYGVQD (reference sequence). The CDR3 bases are TGCGCCAGCGACGAAGGGAGCACTGAAGCTTTCTTT. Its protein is CASDEGSTEAFF.

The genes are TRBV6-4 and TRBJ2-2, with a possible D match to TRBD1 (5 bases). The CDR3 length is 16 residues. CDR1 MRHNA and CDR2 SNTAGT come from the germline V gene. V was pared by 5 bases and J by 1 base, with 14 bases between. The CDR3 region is CASSPRDQGNTGELFF. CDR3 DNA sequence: TGTGCCAGCAGTCCCCGCGATCAGGGGAACACCGGGGAGCTGTTTTTT.